These 7 T cell receptor beta chains came from one sample sequenced in a study of CD8+ T cells in alopecia areata. The sequencing template was cDNA reverse transcribed from extracted RNA. Using immunoSEQ multiplex PCR, the repertoire was profiled, and TCRdb retains in-frame clones only, with some absent. The sample carries 90,000 to 100,000 clones, 50% to 75% recorded once. Treatment here: oral pan-JAK inhibitor, 5-10 mg twice daily. The sequences come from CD8+ T cells sorted from blood, collected at week 4, from a patient treated with tofacitinib. These receptors originate from a human donor with alopecia areata.

This chain connects TRBV6-5 to TRBJ1-5; TRBD1 aligns across 7 bases. The J segment lost 1 base and the V segment lost 9 bases, leaving 3 bases of the junction unmatched. The germline V gene has CDR1 MNHEY and CDR2 SVGAGI. The CDR3 totals 13 residues. As DNA, the CDR3 is TGTGCCAGTTCACAGGGGAGCAATCAGCCCCAGCATTTT. It is translated as CASSQGSNQPQHF.

CDR3 nucleotide sequence: TGTGCCAGCAGCCAAGGGTCTGACGAGCAGTACTTC. The encoded protein is CASSQGSDEQYF. This chain connects TRBV4-2 to TRBJ2-7; no reliable D call. In germline, CDR1 is LGHNA, CDR2 YNFKEQ. The CDR3 is 12 amino acids. V was cut by 1 base and J by 5 bases, with 6 bases left in between.

This clone was observed once. This sequence joins TRBV7-2 and TRBJ2-5; 8 bases are shared with TRBD2. Unmatched junction bases numbered 9, after V lost 7 bases and J lost 5 bases. From germline, CDR1 is SGHTA and CDR2 FQGNSA. There are 14 residues in the CDR3. CDR3 nucleotide sequence: TGTGCCAGCAACCCGACGGGGGGGCTGGAGACCCAGTACTTC. This encodes CASNPTGGLETQYF.

This chain uses TRBV27 with TRBJ2-5; TRBD1 aligns across 11 bases. This CDR3 spans 14 amino acids. Germline CDR1 is MNHEY and CDR2 is SMNVEV (reference sequence). Germline trimming cut 5 bases from V and 5 bases from J; bases unmatched to any gene: 4. The CDR3 DNA follows: TGTGCCAGCAGTCACGGGACAGGGGGGGAGACCCAGTACTTC. Translating gives CASSHGTGGETQYF.

This clone was recorded a few times. The V call is TRBV29-1, the J call TRBJ1-1, with D tentatively TRBD1 (6 bases). The CDR3 extends over 13 amino acids. Germline V CDR1 and CDR2: SQVTM, ANQGSEA. The ends were cut back, 7 bases at V and 4 bases at J, with 16 bases in the middle. The CDR3 nucleotides are TGCAGCGGTAAAACAGGGTTAGGCACTGAAGCTTTCTTT. Its protein is CSGKTGLGTEAFF.

The chain links TRBV7-2 to TRBJ2-3, with TRBD2 matching 10 bases. The CDR3 loop spans 15 amino acids. The V gene end was trimmed by 5 bases and the J gene end by 0 bases; junction bases not matched to a gene: 2. In germline, CDR1 is SGHTA, CDR2 FQGNSA. In nucleotides, the CDR3 is TGTGCCAGCAGCACTAGCGGGACTAGCACAGATACGCAGTATTTT. Translated: CASSTSGTSTDTQYF.

This clone was picked up a small number of times. The chain uses TRBV29-1 and TRBJ2-4; D not resolved. V was clipped by 1 base and J by 5 bases, with 9 bases between them. CDR3 length: 13 residues. The germline gives CDR1 SQVTM, CDR2 ANQGSEA. CDR3 bases: TGCAGCGTTGAAGCAGCAAACGAAAACATTCAGTACTTC. Translating gives CSVEAANENIQYF.